Shown below are 16 T cell receptor beta chains from a single sample sequenced in a study of T-cell memory formation after mild COVID-19 (dated by TCRdb to about 2021). The receptor library was made with 5' RACE. The instrument was an Illumina NovaSeq 6000. Starting from the raw public reads, TCRdb applied fastp trimming at Q25, assembled clones with MiXCR and retained in-frame beta chains. CDR3 protein sequences are deduplicated, and each keeps its most common genes and DNA. For this sample there are tens of thousands of distinct CDR3 sequences; 6.1% appear just once. The ten largest account for 0.8% to 1% of the sample. Sequences were obtained from PBMCs or a T cell subset sorted from them (not recorded which). Receptor source: an adult who had mild COVID-19 (a few samples of this study predate the infection). The sample titles of this study are shuffled in the database, so cell type and time point are left out.

This clonotype came up a few times. The chain joins TRBV7-3 to TRBJ2-3, with 8 bases fitting TRBD2. The CDR3 consists of 15 residues. Trimming at V came to 5 bases and at J to 2 bases, leaving 6 bases not matched to a gene. CDR1 SGHTA and CDR2 FQGTGA come from the germline V gene. For the CDR3, the DNA is TGTGCCAGCAGCCTTAGCGGGATACCCACAGATACGCAGTATTTT. It translates to CASSLSGIPTDTQYF.

V gene TRBV4-2 combines with J gene TRBJ1-1; TRBD1 aligns across 7 bases. The germline CDR1 and CDR2 sequences are LGHNA and YNFKEQ. The CDR3 extends over 16 amino acids. Trimming took 3 bases from V and 3 from J; bases not matched to a gene: 10. CDR3 bases: TGTGCCAGCAGCCATCATTCCGGGACAGTGGACACTGAAGCTTTCTTT. It codes for CASSHHSGTVDTEAFF.

This clonotype was observed at least ten times. J is TRBJ2-7 and V is TRBV7-9, with D perhaps matching TRBD1 or TRBD2 (5 bases each). The length of the CDR3 is 12 residues. The V gene lost 5 bases and the J gene lost 7 bases, with 12 bases spanning the gap. CDR1 is SEHNR, CDR2 FQNEAQ, per germline (reference sequence). CDR3 nucleotides: TGTGCCAGCAGCGCCGATGGGGGAGAGCAGTACTTC. It codes for CASSADGGEQYF.

This sequence joins TRBV15 and TRBJ2-5; D remains ambiguous. CDR1 LNHNV and CDR2 YYDKDF come from the germline V gene (reference sequence). The CDR3 spans 14 residues. Trimming shortened V by 0 bases and J by 3 bases, and 8 bases separated the two germline ends. CDR3 region: CATSRDTGKETQYF. The DNA for the CDR3 is TGTGCCACCAGCAGAGATACGGGTAAAGAGACCCAGTACTTC.

This clonotype occurred many times. The V gene is TRBV7-9, the J gene TRBJ2-5, with D uncertain. The CDR3 covers 12 residues. With 2 bases removed from V and 3 bases from J, the gap between germline ends came to 4 bases. Germline values: CDR1 SEHNR, CDR2 FQNEAQ (reference sequence). This chain's CDR3 is CASSLIEETQYF. The DNA for the CDR3 is TGTGCCAGCAGCTTAATCGAAGAGACCCAGTACTTC.

This clonotype has more than one count but fewer than ten. The V call is TRBV20-1, the J call TRBJ2-5; the D is unclear. V shed 3 bases and J shed 5 bases, with 7 bases lying between them. From germline, CDR1 is DFQATT and CDR2 SNEGSKA (reference sequence). The CDR3 is 11 residues long. The CDR3 loop is CSARSHETQYF. The CDR3 DNA is TGCAGTGCTAGGAGTCACGAGACCCAGTACTTC.

Ten or more counts support this clonotype. The chain has TRBV7-9 and TRBJ2-3; 13 bases match TRBD2. Per the germline V gene, CDR1 is SEHNR and CDR2 is FQNEAQ (reference sequence). With V trimmed by 4 bases and J by 2 bases, 3 bases remained unmatched. This CDR3 region has 16 residues. The CDR3 coding sequence is TGTGCCAGCAGCTCCGGACTAGCGGGGGTCACAGATACGCAGTATTTT. This encodes CASSSGLAGVTDTQYF. Looking up the rest from reference TRBV7-9 and TRBJ2-3 gives the full variable domain: DTGVSQNPRHKITKRGQNVTFRCDPISEHNRLYWYRQTLGQGPEFLTYFQNEAQLEKSRLLSDRFSAERPKGSFSTLEIQRTEQGDSAMYLCASSSGLAGVTDTQYFGPGTRLTVL.

In its sample, this clonotype was seen many times. V is TRBV4-2 and J is TRBJ2-5; 7 bases are a match to TRBD2. V dropped 1 base and J dropped 3; count of bases not matched to a gene: 11. This CDR3 is 17 amino acids long. Germline CDR1 LGHNA, CDR2 YNFKEQ. The CDR3 sequence: CASSQVSAGDAEETQYF. CDR3 bases: TGTGCCAGCAGCCAAGTATCGGCGGGAGACGCGGAAGAGACCCAGTACTTC.

The table lists this clonotype with many counts. This chain joins TRBV7-8 and TRBJ1-2; TRBD1 is a possible D gene (6 bases). V lost 4 bases to trimming and J lost 5 bases, with 23 bases between them. Germline CDR1 SGHVS, CDR2 FQNEAQ. The CDR3 has 17 amino acids. The CDR3 here is CASSSPPTRQAGYGYTF. As DNA, the CDR3 is TGTGCCAGCAGCTCTCCCCCAACTCGACAGGCGGGGTATGGCTACACCTTC.

The chain combines TRBV20-1 with TRBJ2-1, with 11 bases that match TRBD2. CDR1 DFQATT and CDR2 SNEGSKA come from the germline V gene (reference sequence). The CDR3 covers 14 residues. The ends lost 7 bases at V and 14 bases at J; junction bases unmatched: 16. The CDR3 sequence: CSGKRPSGGPKEFF. CDR3 bases: TGCAGTGGCAAGAGGCCTAGCGGGGGGCCTAAAGAGTTCTTC.

This clonotype was seen ten or more times. The chain joins TRBV18 to TRBJ2-7, with 11 bases identical to TRBD2. The V segment lost 3 bases and the J segment 7 bases; nucleotides outside the gene matches: 11. The germline V gene has CDR1 KGHSH and CDR2 LQKENI. The CDR3 totals 16 residues. The CDR3 region is CASSPRLAGRFVEQYF. The CDR3 bases are TGTGCCAGCTCACCGAGACTAGCGGGAAGGTTTGTGGAGCAGTACTTC.

This clonotype was seen many times. The rearrangement uses TRBV12-3 or TRBV12-4 and TRBJ1-1; D gene ambiguous. This CDR3 region has 12 residues. Trimming shortened V by 4 bases and J by 1 base, and 4 bases separated the two germline ends. The CDR3 loop is CASSSGNTEAFF. The CDR3 DNA sequence: TGTGCCAGCAGTTCGGGGAACACTGAAGCTTTCTTT.

This clonotype appeared a few times. The rearrangement links TRBV25-1 to TRBJ2-3; no clear D. Deletions cut 6 bases from V and 2 bases from J, with 9 bases between. This CDR3 has 13 amino acids. Looked up from germline, CDR1 is MGHDK and CDR2 is SYGVNS. The CDR3 is CASRKTDTDTQYF. The DNA for the CDR3 is TGTGCCAGCAGAAAGACGGACACAGATACGCAGTATTTT.

V gene TRBV5-4 combines with J gene TRBJ2-7; 8 bases fit TRBD2. Germline CDR1 and CDR2: SGHNT and YYREEE (reference sequence). V was pared by 1 base and J by 0 bases, with 9 bases of the junction left unmatched. The CDR3 runs to 17 residues. DNA for the CDR3: TGTGCCAGCAGCTTGTACCGGACTAGCCCGAGCTCCTACGAGCAGTACTTC. It translates to CASSLYRTSPSSYEQYF.

The V call is TRBV25-1, the J call TRBJ1-3; D is ambiguous. Trimming took 10 bases from V and 0 from J, leaving 7 bases between them. CDR1 and CDR2 (germline): MGHDK, SYGVNS. The length of the CDR3 is 12 residues. In nucleotides, the CDR3 is TGTGCCACCCAAGGCTCTGGAAACACCATATATTTT. Its protein is CATQGSGNTIYF.

This clonotype appeared a few times. V usage is TRBV9 and J usage is TRBJ2-3; tentative D call: TRBD1 (5 bases). CDR1 is SGDLS, CDR2 YYNGEE, per germline. V lost 2 bases, J lost 7 bases, and 14 bases lay in between. CDR3 length: 14 residues. The CDR3 reads CASSVSPGPNTQYF. CDR3 sequence (DNA): TGTGCCAGCAGCGTCTCCCCAGGGCCGAATACGCAGTATTTT.